The text below deals with one T cell receptor beta chain. As yet, its antigen is unknown. The data stem from a study of OX40 agonist ivuxolimab in advanced cancers. Study-wide findings and caveats: The CD4+ and CD8+ T cells in the blood had expanded clonally by week 6 at 0.1 to 3.0 mg/kg. The average count of expanded clones was higher among CD8+ T cells than among CD4+.

Sequenced by immunoSEQ multiplex PCR; TCRdb stores in-frame clones only, minus some. Here the sample spans about 82,000 clones, around nine tenths being singletons. Trimming removed 5 bases at V and 5 bases at J, with 21 bases between. The CDR3 consists of 17 residues. Germline-derived CDR1 and CDR2 are MDHEN and SYDVKM. The V call is TRBV28, the J call TRBJ1-4; D may be TRBD1 (5 bases). Sample: CD4+ or CD8+ T cells sorted from blood, taken in a trial of the OX40 agonist ivuxolimab. The sequence came from an adult with an advanced solid tumor such as melanoma, head and neck, liver or kidney cancer. CDR3 nucleotides: TGTGCCAGCAGTCCATCCCCCGGGACTGCCTTCAATGAAAAACTGTTTTTT. Protein sequence: CASSPSPGTAFNEKLFF.